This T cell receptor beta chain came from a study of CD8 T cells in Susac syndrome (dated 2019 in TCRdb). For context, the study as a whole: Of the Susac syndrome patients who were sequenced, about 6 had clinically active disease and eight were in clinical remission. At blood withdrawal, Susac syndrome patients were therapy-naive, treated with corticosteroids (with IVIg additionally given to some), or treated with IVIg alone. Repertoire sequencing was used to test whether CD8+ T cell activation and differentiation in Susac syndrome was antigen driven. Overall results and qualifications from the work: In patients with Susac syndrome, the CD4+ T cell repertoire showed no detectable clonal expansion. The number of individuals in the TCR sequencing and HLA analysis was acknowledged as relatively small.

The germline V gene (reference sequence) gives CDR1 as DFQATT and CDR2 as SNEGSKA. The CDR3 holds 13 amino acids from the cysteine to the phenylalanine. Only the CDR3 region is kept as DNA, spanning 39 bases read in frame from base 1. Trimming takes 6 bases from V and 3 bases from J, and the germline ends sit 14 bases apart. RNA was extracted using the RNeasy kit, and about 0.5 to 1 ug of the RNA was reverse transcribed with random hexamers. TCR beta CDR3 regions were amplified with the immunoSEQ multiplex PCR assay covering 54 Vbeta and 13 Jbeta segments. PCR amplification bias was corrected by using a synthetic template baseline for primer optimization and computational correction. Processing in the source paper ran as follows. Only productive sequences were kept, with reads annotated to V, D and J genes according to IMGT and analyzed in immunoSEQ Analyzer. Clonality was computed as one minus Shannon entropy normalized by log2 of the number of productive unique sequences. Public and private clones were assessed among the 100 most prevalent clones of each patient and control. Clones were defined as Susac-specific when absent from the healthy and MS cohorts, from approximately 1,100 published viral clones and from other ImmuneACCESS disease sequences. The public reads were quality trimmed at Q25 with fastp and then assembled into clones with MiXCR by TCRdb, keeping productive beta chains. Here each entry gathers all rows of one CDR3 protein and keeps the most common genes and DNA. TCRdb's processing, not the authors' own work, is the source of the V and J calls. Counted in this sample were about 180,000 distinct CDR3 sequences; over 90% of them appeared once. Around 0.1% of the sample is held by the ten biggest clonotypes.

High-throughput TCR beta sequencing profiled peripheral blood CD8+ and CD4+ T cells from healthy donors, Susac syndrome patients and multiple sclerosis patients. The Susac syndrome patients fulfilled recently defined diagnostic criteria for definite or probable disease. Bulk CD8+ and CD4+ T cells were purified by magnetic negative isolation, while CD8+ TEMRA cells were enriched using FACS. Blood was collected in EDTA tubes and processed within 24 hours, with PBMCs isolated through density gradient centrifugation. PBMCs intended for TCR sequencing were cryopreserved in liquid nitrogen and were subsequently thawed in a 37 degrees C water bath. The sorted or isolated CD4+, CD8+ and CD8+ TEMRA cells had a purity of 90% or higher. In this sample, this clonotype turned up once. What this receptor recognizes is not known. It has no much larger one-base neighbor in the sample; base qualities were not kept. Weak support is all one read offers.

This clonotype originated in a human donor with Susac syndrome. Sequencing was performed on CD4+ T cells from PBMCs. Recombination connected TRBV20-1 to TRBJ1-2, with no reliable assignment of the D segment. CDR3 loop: CSAIKGGDYGYTF. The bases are TGCAGTGCCATTAAGGGAGGTGACTATGGCTACACCTTC.